These 6 T cell receptor beta chains were all obtained from the same sample, sequenced in a study of tumor-infiltrating lymphocytes in primary liver carcinoma. Reverse transcription of around 500 ng total RNA with a constant-region primer produced TCR beta cDNA. Library construction for TCR beta comprised three nested multiplex PCR rounds performed with slightly modified ARM-PCR. Running roughly 10 cycles apiece, the first two PCR rounds relied on TRBV1-TRBV30 forward primers together with a C-beta reverse primer. In TCRdb, the multiplex PCR reads were re-called with MiXCR into one record per CDR3 protein. The repertoire includes about 110,000 distinct CDR3 sequences, roughly 80% of them detected once, and roughly a fifth sits in the top ten. Joint extraction of RNA and DNA used roughly 20-32 mg of bulk tissue that was unsorted. The source material was liver tumor tissue from sampling region 3. As for subset: tumor region T3, left-lateral pole. These receptors all come from a man aged 40-49 years with primary liver carcinoma and hepatitis B virus infection.

This clonotype was seen many times. This chain links TRBV6-6 with TRBJ2-3; possibly TRBD2 for D (6 bases). The CDR3 is made up of 16 amino acids. Trimming removed 4 bases at V and 6 bases at J, with 20 bases between. The germline V gene encodes CDR1 MNHNY and CDR2 SVGAGI (reference sequence). The CDR3: CASSSPAGEDVDTQYF. The CDR3 DNA reads TGTGCCAGCAGTTCCCCGGCCGGGGAGGACGTGGATACGCAGTATTTT.

The gene calls are TRBV6-2 or TRBV6-3 and TRBJ2-1; 9 bases are a match to TRBD2. The CDR3 consists of 13 residues. Looked up from germline, CDR1 is MNHEY and CDR2 is SVGEGT. With V trimmed by 7 bases and J by 11 bases, 9 bases remained unmatched. CDR3 sequence: CASTGSGRTKQFF. For the CDR3, the DNA is TGTGCCAGCACGGGAAGCGGGAGGACCAAGCAGTTCTTC.

About this clonotype: Its ends do not fully match the called genes, so a read error is possible. The chain combines TRBV14 with TRBJ1-6; 8 bases line up with TRBD1. This CDR3 has 14 amino acids. CDR1 is SGHDN, CDR2 FVKESK, per germline. CDR3 loop: CASSQTGENSPLNF. The CDR3 nucleotides read TGTGCCAGCAGCCAGACAGGGGAAAATTCACCCCTCAACTTT.

A remark on this clonotype: Compared with germline, one end of the junction differs, possibly owing to a read error. The rearrangement links TRBV6-1 to TRBJ2-1, with 12 bases matching TRBD2. The germline V gene has CDR1 MNHNS and CDR2 SASEGT. This CDR3 is 15 amino acids long. The DNA for the CDR3 is TGTGCCATCAGAGACAGACTAGCGGGAGCCAATGAGCAATTCTTC. The encoded protein is CAIRDRLAGANEQFF.

Notes on this clonotype: At one of its ends the junction is not consistent with the germline gene, which may arise from a read error. CDR3 in DNA: TGCAGCGTTTCCGCAAGGTGGGGCATGGACGCTGAAGCTCTCTTT. This translates into CSVSARWGMDAEALF. The chain couples TRBV29-1 to TRBJ1-1; possibly TRBD1 for D (5 bases). This CDR3 comprises 15 residues. Germline lookup yields CDR1 SQVTM and CDR2 ANQGSEA. Complete variable domain (other parts from reference TRBV29-1 and TRBJ1-1): SAVISQKPSRDICQRGTSLTIQCQVDSQVTMMFWYRQQPGQSLTLIATANQGSEATYESGFVIDKFPISRPNLTFSTLTVSNMSPEDSSIYLCSVSARWGMDAEALFGQGTRLTVV.

With regard to this clonotype: The junction departs from germline at one end; a sequencing error may be responsible. This chain links TRBV5-4 with TRBJ2-5; D not certain. Per the germline V gene, CDR1 is SGHNT and CDR2 is YYREEE (reference sequence). The CDR3 length is 14 residues. CDR3 in DNA: TGTGCCACCAGCCCAGCACAAGTGGGGGAGACCCAGTACTTC. Its translation is CATSPAQVGETQYF.